This TCR beta chain comes out of a study of cytomegalovirus exposure and HLA in healthy donors. Findings and limits, study-wide: CMV serostatus was the only recorded immune exposure for donors.

This CDR3 has 18 residues. Germline loops: CDR1 SEHNR, CDR2 FQNEAQ (reference sequence). A word on this clone: Its target is unknown. A junction end diverges from the germline sequence, so it may reflect a read error.

Amplification used 60 Vbeta primers and 13 Jbeta primers. Clones were read by immunoSEQ multiplex PCR, and TCRdb kept only the in-frame ones, dropping some. The profile shows under 250,000 clones, around four fifths of them singletons. This sequence originates from a man aged 50 to 59 in good health and CMV-seronegative. The V call is TRBV7-9, the J call TRBJ2-5; D gene uncertain. Sequenced sample: PBMCs. The CDR3 bases are TGTTCCAGCAGCTTTGGGTCCTACATGACAAGACCTGGGGAGACCCAGTACTTC. The encoded protein is CSSSFGSYMTRPGETQYF.